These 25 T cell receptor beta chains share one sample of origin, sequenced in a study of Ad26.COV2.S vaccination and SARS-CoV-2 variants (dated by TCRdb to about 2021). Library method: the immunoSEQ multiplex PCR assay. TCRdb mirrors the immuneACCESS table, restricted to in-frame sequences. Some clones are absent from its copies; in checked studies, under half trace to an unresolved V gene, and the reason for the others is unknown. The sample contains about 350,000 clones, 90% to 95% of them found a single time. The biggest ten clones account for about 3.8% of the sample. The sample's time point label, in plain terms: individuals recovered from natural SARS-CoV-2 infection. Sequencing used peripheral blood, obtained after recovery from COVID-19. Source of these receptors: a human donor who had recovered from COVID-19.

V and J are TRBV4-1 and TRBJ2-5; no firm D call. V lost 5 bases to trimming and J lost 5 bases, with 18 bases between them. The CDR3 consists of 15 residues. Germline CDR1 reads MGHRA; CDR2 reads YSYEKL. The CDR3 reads CASSDRALGRETQYF. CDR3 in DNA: TGCGCCAGCAGCGACCGGGCCCTTGGCCGGGAGACCCAGTACTTC.

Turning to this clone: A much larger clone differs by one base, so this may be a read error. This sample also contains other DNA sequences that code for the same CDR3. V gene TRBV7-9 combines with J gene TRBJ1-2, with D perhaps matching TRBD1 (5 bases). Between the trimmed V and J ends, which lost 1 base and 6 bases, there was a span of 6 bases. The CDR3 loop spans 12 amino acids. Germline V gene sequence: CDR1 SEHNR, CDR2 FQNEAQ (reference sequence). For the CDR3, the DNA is TGTGCCAGCAGCTTAGGGGGCAATGGCTACACCTTC. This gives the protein CASSLGGNGYTF.

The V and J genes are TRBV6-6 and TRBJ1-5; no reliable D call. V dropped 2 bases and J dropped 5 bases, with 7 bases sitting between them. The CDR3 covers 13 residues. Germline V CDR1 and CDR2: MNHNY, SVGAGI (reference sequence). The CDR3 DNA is TGTGCCAGCAGTTACCGCCTGGATCAGCCCCAGCATTTT. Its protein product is CASSYRLDQPQHF.

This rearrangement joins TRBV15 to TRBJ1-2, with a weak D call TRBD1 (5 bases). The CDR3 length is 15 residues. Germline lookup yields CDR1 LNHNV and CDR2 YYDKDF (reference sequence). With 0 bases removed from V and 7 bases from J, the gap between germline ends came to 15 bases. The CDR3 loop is CATSRDAEGLSGYTF. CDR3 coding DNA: TGTGCCACCAGCAGAGATGCGGAGGGACTCTCTGGCTACACCTTC.

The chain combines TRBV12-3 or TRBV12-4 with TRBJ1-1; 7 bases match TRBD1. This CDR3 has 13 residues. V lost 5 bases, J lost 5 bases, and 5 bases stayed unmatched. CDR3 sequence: CASSRGPRTEAFF. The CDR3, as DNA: TGTGCCAGCAGTAGGGGGCCACGAACTGAAGCTTTCTTT.

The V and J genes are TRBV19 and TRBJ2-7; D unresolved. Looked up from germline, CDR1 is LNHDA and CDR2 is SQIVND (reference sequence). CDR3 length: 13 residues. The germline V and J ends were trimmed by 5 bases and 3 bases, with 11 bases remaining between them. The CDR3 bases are TGTGCCAGTAGTCTTAGTTGGGACTACGAGCAGTACTTC. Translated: CASSLSWDYEQYF. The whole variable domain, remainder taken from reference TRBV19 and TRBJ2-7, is DGGITQSPKYLFRKEGQNVTLSCEQNLNHDAMYWYRQDPGQGLRLIYYSQIVNDFQKGDIAEGYSVSREKKESFPLTVTSAQKNPTAFYLCASSLSWDYEQYFGPGTRLTVT.

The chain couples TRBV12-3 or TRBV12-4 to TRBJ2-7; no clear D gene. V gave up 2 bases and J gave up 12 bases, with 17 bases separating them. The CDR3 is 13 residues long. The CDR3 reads CASSLFLDAYTYF. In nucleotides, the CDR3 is TGTGCCAGCAGTTTATTTCTGGACGCATATACGTACTTC.

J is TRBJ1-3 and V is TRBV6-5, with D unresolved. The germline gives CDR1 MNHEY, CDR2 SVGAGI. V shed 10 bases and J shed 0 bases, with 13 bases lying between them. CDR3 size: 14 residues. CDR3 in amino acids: CATLERNSGNTIYF. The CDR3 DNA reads TGTGCCACCCTCGAAAGGAACTCTGGAAACACCATATATTTT.

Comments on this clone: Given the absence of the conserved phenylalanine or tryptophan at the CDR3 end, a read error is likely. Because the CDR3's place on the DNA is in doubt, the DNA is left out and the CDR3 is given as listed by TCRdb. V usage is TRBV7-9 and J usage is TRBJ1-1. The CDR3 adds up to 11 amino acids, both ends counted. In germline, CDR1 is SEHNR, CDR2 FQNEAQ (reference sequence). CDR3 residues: CASSLATPAVD.

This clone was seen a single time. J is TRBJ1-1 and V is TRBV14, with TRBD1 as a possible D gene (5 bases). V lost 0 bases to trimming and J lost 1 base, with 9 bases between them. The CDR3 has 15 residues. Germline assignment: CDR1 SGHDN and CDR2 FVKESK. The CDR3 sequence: CASSQEDSRNTEAFF. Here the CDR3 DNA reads TGTGCCAGCAGCCAAGAAGACAGTAGGAACACTGAAGCTTTCTTT.

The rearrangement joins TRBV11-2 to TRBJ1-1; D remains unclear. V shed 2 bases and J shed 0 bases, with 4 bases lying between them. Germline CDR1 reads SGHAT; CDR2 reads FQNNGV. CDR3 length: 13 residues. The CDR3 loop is CASSLQVNTEAFF. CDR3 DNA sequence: TGTGCCAGCAGCTTACAGGTGAACACTGAAGCTTTCTTT.

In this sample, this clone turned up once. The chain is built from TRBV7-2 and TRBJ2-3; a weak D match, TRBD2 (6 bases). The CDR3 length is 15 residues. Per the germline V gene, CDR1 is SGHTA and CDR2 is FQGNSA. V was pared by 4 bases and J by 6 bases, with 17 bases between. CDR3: CASSSQPGLQDTQYF. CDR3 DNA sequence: TGTGCCAGCAGCTCGCAACCGGGACTGCAGGATACGCAGTATTTT.

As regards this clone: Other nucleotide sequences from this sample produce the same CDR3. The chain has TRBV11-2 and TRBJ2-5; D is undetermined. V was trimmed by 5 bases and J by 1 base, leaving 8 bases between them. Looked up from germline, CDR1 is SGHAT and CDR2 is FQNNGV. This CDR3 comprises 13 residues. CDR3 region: CASSPGVQETQYF. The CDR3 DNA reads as TGTGCCAGCAGCCCGGGCGTCCAAGAGACCCAGTACTTC.

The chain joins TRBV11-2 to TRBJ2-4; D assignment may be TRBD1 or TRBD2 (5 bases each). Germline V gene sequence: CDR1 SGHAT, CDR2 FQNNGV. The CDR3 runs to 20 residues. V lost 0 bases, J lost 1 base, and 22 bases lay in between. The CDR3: CASSLDSYPGTYGAKNIQYF. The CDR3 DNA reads TGTGCCAGCAGCTTAGATTCCTATCCCGGGACCTACGGGGCCAAAAACATTCAGTACTTC.

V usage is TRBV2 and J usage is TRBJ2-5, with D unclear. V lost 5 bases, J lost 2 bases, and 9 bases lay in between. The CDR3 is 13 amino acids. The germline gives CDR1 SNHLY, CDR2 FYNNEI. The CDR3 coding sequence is TGTGCCAGCAGTCTAGACCAACAAGAGACCCAGTACTTC. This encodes CASSLDQQETQYF.

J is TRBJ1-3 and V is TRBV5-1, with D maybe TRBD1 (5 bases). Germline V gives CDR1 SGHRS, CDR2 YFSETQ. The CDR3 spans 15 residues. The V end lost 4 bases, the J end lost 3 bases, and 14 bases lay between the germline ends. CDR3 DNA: TGCGCCAGCAGCACTGACAGTAGACGTGGAAACACCATATATTTT. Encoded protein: CASSTDSRRGNTIYF. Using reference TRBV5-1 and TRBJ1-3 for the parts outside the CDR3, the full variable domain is KAGVTQTPRYLIKTRGQQVTLSCSPISGHRSVSWYQQTPGQGLQFLFEYFSETQRNKGNFPGRFSGRQFSNSRSEMNVSTLELGDSALYLCASSTDSRRGNTIYFGEGSWLTVV.

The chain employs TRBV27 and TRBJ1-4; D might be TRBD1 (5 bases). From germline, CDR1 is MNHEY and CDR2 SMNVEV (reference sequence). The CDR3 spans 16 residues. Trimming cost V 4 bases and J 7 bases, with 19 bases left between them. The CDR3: CASSSGTVLRGEKLFF. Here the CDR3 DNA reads TGTGCCAGCAGTTCCGGGACGGTTTTAAGAGGTGAAAAACTGTTTTTT.

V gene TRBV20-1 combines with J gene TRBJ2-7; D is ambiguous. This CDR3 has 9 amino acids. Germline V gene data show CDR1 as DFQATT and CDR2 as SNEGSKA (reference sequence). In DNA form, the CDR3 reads TGCACCTCAATAGGGGAGCAGTACTTC. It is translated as CTSIGEQYF.

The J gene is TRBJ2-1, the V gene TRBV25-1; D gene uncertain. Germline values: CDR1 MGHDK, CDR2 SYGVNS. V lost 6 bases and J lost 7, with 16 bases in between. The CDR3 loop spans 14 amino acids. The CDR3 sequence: CASRFGPPVNEQFF. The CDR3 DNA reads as TGTGCCAGCAGGTTTGGCCCCCCCGTGAATGAGCAGTTCTTC.

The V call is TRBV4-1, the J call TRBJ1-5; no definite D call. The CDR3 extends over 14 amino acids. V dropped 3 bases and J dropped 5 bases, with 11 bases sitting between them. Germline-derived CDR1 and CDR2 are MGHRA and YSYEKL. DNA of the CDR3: TGCGCCAGCAGCCACGGGAACTTGGATCAGCCCCAGCATTTT. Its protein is CASSHGNLDQPQHF.

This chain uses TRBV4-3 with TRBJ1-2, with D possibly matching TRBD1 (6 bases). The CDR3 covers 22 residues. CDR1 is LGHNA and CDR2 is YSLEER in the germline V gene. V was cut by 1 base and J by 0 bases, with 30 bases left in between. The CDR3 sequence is CASSQGFGLNSEGGIPNYGYTF. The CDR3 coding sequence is TGCGCCAGCAGCCAAGGTTTCGGCCTTAACTCCGAAGGGGGGATTCCTAACTATGGCTACACCTTC.

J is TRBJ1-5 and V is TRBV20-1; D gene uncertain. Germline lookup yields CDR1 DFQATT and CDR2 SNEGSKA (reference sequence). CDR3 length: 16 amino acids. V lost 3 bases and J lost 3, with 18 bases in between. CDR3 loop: CSASQDGSFSNQPQHF. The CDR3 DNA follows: TGCAGTGCTAGTCAGGACGGATCCTTTTCCAATCAGCCCCAGCATTTT.

The DNA for the CDR3 is TGCGCCAGCAGCGAACAGAACTATGGCTACACCTTC. Protein product: CASSEQNYGYTF. V is TRBV5-1 and J is TRBJ1-2; D remains unclear. V lost 4 bases and J 2 bases, leaving 6 bases between the germline ends. Germline V lookup: CDR1 SGHRS, CDR2 YFSETQ. This CDR3 contains 12 residues.

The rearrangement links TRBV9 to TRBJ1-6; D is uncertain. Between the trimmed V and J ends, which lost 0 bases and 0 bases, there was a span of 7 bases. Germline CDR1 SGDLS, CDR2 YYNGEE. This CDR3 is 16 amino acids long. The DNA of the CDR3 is TGTGCCAGCAGCGTAGAGGCGTTCTCCTATAATTCACCCCTCCACTTT. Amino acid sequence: CASSVEAFSYNSPLHF.

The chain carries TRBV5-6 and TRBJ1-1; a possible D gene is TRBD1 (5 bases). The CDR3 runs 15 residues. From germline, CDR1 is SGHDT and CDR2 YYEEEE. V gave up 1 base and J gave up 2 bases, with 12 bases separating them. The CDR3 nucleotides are TGTGCCAGCAGCTTGCTGGCAGGGAGAAACACTGAAGCTTTCTTT. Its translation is CASSLLAGRNTEAFF.